This T cell receptor beta chain was sequenced during a study of Tregs in tolerant kidney transplant recipients (dated by TCRdb to between 2019 and 2020). For context, the study as a whole: Additional Treg samples were obtained from a roughly three-day mixed lymphocyte reaction with belatacept, with some samples followed by a roughly five-day donor restimulation, before recipient CD4+CD25+CD127- cells were sorted. The study applied TCRbeta sequencing to find donor-specific regulatory T cells before combined kidney and bone marrow transplantation and then followed those same cells after transplant. Several methods of expanding Tregs specific for an allogeneic donor were compared by TCRbeta repertoire sequencing in a few healthy controls. Antibodies distinguished recipient from donor cells when sorting primary belatacept mixed lymphocyte reaction cultures. Overall study results and their limits: Biological reproducibility was not directly addressed, though technical replication error appeared minimal. The study was constrained by small patient numbers, and validation of the findings is required in larger populations and under other immunosuppression protocols. Expanding Tregs with activated donor B cells appeared to identify the most biologically relevant and donor-specific TCRbeta repertoire.

The germline V gene (reference sequence) yields LNHNV for CDR1 and YYDKDF for CDR2. The CDR3 runs 15 residues from the cysteine to the phenylalanine. The kept DNA is CDR3 alone, 45 bases in frame from the first base. Relative to germline, V is 7 bases shorter and J is 3 bases shorter, with 18 bases between their ends. For TCRbeta CDR3 sequencing, genomic DNA was extracted from sorted cells using the QIAGEN DNeasy Blood and Tissue Kit. Through immunoSEQ, high-throughput TCRbeta CDR3 sequencing was done commercially, including PCR amplification with internal controls and bias correction. Per the authors' processing: Unique productive TCRbeta sequences were defined by CDR3 nucleotide sequence when primers matched and otherwise by CDR3 amino acid sequence together with Vbeta and Jbeta genes. A sequence was defined as donor-reactive if the sequence was expanded at least 5-fold in CFSE-low cells compared with unstimulated cells and had a frequency of at least 0.01% in CFSE-low cells. Jensen-Shannon divergence calculated on the top 100 TCRbeta sequences ranked by frequency was used to measure repertoire divergence. For any sample with multiple sequencing runs, sorting error was corrected in each run separately before the runs were pooled. TCRdb re-hosts the immuneACCESS table, in-frame sequences only. Its copies lack some clones; in the studies checked, an unresolved V gene accounts for under half of them, and the cause for the rest is not known. V, J and clone size are taken as reported in that table, and D and trimming were inferred from the DNA itself. Here the sample has about 16,000 clones; about 57% occur a single time. 3.2% of the sample belongs to the ten largest clones.

Healthy control blood was obtained either as purchased buffy coats or from healthy volunteers. Healthy control blood was processed by Ficoll density gradient to PBMCs and cryopreserved; patient PBMCs were collected before and after transplant. In the case of this clone: Its antigen is currently not known. Base quality data are lacking; no much larger clone is found one base away.

This chain joins TRBV15 to TRBJ1-1, with TRBD1 tentatively as D gene (6 bases match). The specimen sequenced was Tregs from blood cultured with allogeneic cells. This receptor was taken from a human donor in good health. The CDR3 loop reads CATTRGFLGDTEAFF. Here is the DNA: TGTGCCACCACCAGGGGCTTCCTTGGGGACACTGAAGCTTTCTTT.